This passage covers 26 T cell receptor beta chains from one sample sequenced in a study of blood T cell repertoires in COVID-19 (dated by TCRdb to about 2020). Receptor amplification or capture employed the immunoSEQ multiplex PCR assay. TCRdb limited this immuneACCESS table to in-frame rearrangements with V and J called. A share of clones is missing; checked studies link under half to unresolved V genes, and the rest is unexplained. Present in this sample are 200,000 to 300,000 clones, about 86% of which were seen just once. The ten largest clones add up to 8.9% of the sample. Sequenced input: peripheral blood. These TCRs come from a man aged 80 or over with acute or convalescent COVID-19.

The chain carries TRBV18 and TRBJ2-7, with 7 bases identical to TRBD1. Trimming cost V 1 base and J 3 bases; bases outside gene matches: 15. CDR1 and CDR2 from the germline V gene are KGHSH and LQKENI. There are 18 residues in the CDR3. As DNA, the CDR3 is TGTGCCAGCTCACCACAGCCCTCACGACAGGGCTACTACTACGAGCAGTACTTC. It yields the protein CASSPQPSRQGYYYEQYF.

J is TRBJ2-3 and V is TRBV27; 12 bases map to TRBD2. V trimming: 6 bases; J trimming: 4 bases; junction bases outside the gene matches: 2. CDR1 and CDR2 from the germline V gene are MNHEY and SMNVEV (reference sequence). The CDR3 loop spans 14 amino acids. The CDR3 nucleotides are TGTGCCAGCAGCCCTAGCGGGGGGGCAGATACGCAGTATTTT. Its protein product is CASSPSGGADTQYF.

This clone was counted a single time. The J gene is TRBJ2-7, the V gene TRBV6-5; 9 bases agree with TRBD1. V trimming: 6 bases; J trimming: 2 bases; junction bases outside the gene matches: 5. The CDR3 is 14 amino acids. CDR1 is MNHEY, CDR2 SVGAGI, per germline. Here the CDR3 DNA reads TGTGCCAGCAGGGGACAGGGCCAAGCCTACGAGCAGTACTTC. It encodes CASRGQGQAYEQYF.

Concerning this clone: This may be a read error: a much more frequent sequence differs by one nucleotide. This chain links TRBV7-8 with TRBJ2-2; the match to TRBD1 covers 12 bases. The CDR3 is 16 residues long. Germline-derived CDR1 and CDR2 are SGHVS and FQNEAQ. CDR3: CAGSLGDRGRTGELFF. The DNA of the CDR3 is TGTGCCGGCAGCTTAGGGGACAGGGGGCGGACCGGGGAGCTGTTTTTT.

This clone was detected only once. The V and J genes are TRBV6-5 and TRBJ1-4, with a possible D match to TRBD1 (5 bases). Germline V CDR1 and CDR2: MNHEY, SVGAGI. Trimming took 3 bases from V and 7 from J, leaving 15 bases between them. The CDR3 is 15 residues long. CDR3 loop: CASSYRDSRGEKLFF. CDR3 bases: TGTGCCAGCAGTTATCGGGACTCGAGGGGTGAAAAACTGTTTTTT.

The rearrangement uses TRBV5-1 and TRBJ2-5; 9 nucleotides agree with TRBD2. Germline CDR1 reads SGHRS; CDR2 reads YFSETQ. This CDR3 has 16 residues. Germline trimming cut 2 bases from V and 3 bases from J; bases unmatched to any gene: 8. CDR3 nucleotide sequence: TGCGCCAGCAGCTTAGACGCTAGCGGGGTAAAAGAGACCCAGTACTTC. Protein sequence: CASSLDASGVKETQYF.

CDR3 sequence: CASSKCQKSSNQPQHF. The CDR3 DNA reads TGTGCCAGCAGCAAATGTCAGAAATCGAGCAATCAGCCCCAGCATTTT. The chain recombines TRBV21-1 with TRBJ1-5; the tabulated D call, TRBD1, remains unverified against the DNA. TRBV21-1 is annotated as a pseudogene. The CDR3 is 16 amino acids.

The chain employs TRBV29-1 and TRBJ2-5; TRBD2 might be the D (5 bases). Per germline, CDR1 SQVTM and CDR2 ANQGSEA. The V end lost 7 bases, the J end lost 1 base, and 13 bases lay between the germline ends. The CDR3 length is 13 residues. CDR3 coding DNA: TGCAGCGCCGGAGGTGGCTTCCAAGAGACCCAGTACTTC. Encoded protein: CSAGGGFQETQYF.

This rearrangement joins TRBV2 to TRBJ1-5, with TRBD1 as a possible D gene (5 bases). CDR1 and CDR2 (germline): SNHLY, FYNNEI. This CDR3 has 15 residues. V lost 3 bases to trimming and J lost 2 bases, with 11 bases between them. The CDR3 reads CASSDRAKGNQPQHF. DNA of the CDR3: TGTGCCAGCAGTGACAGGGCTAAGGGCAATCAGCCCCAGCATTTT.

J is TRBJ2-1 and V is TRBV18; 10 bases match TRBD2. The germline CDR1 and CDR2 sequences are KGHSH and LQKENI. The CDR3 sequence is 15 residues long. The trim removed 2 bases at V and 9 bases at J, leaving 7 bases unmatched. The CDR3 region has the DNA TGTGCCAGCTCACCAGCGGCTAGCGGGAGCAGTGAGCAGTTCTTC. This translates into CASSPAASGSSEQFF.

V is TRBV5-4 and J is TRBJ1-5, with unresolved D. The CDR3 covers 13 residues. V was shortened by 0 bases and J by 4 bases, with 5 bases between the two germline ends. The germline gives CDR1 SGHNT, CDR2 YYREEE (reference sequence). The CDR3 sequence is CASSLDSNQPQHF. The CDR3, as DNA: TGTGCCAGCAGCTTGGACAGTAATCAGCCCCAGCATTTT.

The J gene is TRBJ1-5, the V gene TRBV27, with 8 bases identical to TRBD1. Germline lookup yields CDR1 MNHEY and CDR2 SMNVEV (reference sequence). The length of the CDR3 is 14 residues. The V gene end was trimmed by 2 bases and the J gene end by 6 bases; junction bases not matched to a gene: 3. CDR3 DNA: TGTGCCAGCAGTTTAAACAGGGGGGGTCAGCCCCAGCATTTT. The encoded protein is CASSLNRGGQPQHF.

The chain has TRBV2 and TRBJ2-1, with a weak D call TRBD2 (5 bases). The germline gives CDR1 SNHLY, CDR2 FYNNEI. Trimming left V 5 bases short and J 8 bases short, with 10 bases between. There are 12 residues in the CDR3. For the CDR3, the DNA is TGTGCCAGCAGTTGGCTAGCCTATGAGCAGTTCTTC. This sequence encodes CASSWLAYEQFF.

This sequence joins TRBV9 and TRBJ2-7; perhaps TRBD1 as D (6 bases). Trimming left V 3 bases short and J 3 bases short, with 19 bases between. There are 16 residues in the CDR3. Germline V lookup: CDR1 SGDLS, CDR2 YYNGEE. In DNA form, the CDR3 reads TGTGCCAGCAGCGCGTCCGAGGACAGACCCTTCTACGAGCAGTACTTC. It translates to CASSASEDRPFYEQYF.

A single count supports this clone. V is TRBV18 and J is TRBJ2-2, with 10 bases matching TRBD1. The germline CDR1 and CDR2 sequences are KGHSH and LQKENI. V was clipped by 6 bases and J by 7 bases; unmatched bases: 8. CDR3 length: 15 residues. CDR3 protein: CASSRDRGRGGELFF. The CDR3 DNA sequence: TGTGCCAGCTCCCGGGACAGGGGAAGAGGCGGGGAGCTGTTTTTT.

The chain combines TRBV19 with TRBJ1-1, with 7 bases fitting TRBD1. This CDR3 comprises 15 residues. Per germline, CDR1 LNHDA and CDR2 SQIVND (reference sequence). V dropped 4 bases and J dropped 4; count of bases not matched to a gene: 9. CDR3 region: CASSKGTARSTEAFF. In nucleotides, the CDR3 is TGTGCCAGTAGTAAAGGGACAGCGCGTTCCACTGAAGCTTTCTTT. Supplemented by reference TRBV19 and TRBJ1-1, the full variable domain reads DGGITQSPKYLFRKEGQNVTLSCEQNLNHDAMYWYRQDPGQGLRLIYYSQIVNDFQKGDIAEGYSVSREKKESFPLTVTSAQKNPTAFYLCASSKGTARSTEAFFGQGTRLTVV.

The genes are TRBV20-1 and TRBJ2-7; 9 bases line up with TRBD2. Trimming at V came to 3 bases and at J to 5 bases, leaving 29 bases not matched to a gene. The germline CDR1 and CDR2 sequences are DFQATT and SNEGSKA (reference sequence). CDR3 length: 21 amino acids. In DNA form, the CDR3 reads TGCAGTGCTAGTAGGGTCTCAAGGCAGGAGGAATACTTAGCGGGAGCCCACGAGCAGTACTTC. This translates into CSASRVSRQEEYLAGAHEQYF.

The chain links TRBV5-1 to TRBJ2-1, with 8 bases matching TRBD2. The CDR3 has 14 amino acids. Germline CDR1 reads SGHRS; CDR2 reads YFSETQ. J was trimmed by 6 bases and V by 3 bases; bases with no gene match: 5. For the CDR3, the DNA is TGCGCCAGCAGCTGGACCGGGACTAGCAATGAGCAGTTCTTC. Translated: CASSWTGTSNEQFF.

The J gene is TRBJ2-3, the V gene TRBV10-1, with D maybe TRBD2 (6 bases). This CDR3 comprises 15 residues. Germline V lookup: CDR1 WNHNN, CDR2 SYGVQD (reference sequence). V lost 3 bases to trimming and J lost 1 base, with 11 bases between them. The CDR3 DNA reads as TGCGCCAGCAGTGACGGGACTGCCGGCACAGATACGCAGTATTTT. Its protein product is CASSDGTAGTDTQYF.

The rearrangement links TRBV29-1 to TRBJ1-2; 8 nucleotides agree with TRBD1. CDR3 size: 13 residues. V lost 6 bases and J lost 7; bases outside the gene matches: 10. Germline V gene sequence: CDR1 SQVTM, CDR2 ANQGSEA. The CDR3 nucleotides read TGCAGCGTGGGGCTCCGGACAGGGAGTGGCTACACCTTC. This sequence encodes CSVGLRTGSGYTF.

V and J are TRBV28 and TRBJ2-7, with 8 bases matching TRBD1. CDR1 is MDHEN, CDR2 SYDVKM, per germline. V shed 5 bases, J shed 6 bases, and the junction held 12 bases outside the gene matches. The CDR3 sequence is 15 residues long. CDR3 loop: CASSPRTGRYTEQYF. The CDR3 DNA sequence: TGTGCCAGCAGTCCCCGGACAGGGAGGTATACCGAGCAGTACTTC.

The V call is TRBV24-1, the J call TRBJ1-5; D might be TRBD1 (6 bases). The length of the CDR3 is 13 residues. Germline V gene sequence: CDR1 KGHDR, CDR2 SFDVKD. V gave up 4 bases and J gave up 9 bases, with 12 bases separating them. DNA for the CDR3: TGTGCCACCAGTGACGCAAGGGGGTGGCCCCAGCATTTT. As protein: CATSDARGWPQHF.

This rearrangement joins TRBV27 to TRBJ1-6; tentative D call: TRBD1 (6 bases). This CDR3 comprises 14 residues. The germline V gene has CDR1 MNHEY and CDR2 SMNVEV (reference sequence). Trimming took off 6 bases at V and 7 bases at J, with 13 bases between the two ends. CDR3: CASSWTVRNSPLHF. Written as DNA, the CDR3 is TGTGCCAGCAGCTGGACAGTAAGAAATTCACCCCTCCACTTT.

In DNA form, the CDR3 reads TGTGCCAGCAGCCAAGGGACAGCCTCCGGCTACACCTTC. Translation: CASSQGTASGYTF. The chain combines TRBV3-1 (or the pseudogene TRBV3-2) with TRBJ1-2, with a tentative D call TRBD1 (6 bases). The ends were cut back, 1 base at V and 8 bases at J, with 11 bases in the middle. The CDR3 loop spans 13 amino acids. The germline V gene has CDR1 LGHDT and CDR2 YNNKEL (reference sequence).

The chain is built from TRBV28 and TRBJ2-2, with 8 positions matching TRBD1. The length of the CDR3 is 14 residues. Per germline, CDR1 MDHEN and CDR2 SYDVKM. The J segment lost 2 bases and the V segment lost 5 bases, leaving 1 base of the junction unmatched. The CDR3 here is CASSDRGNTGELFF. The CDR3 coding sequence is TGTGCCAGCAGTGACAGGGGAAACACCGGGGAGCTGTTTTTT.

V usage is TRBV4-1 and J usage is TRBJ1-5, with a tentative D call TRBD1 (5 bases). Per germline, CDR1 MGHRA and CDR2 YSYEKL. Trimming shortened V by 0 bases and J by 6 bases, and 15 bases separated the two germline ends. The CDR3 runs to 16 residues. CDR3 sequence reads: CASSQDRRGSGQPQHF. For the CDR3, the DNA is TGCGCCAGCAGCCAAGATCGGAGGGGAAGTGGTCAGCCCCAGCATTTT.